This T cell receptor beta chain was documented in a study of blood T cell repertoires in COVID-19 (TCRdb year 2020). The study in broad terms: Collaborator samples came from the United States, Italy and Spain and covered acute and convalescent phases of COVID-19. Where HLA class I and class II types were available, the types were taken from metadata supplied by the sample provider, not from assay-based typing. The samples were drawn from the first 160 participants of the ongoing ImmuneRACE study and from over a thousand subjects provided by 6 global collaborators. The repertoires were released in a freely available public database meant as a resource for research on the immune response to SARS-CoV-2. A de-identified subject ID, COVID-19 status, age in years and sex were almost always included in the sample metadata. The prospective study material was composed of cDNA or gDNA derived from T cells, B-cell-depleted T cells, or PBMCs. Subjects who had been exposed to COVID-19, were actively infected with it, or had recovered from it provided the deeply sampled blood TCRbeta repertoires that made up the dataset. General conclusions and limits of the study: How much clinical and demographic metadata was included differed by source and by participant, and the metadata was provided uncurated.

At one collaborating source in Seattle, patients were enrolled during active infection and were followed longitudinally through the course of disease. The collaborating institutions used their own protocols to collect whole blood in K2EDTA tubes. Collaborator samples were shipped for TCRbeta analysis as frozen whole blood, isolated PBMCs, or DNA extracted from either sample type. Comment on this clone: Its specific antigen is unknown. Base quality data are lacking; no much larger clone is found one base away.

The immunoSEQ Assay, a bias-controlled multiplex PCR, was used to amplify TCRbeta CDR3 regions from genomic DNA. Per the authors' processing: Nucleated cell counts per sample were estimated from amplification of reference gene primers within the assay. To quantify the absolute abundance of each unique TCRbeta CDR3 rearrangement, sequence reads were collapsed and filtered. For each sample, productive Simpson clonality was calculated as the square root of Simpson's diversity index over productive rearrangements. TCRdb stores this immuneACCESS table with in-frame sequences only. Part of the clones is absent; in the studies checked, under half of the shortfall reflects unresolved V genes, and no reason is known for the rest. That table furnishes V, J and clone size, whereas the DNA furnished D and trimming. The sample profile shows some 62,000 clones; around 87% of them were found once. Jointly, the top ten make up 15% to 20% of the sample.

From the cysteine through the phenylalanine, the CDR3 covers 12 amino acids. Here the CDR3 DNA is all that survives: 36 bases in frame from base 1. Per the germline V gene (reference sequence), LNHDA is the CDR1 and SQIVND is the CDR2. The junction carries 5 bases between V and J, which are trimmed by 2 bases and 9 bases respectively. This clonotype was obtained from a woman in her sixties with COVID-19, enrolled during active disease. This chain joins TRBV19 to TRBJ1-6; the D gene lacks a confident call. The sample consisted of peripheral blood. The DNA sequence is TGTGCCAGTAGTATAATCGGTTCACCCCTCCACTTT. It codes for CASSIIGSPLHF. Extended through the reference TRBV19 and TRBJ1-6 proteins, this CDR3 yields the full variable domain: DGGITQSPKYLFRKEGQNVTLSCEQNLNHDAMYWYRQDPGQGLRLIYYSQIVNDFQKGDIAEGYSVSREKKESFPLTVTSAQKNPTAFYLCASSIIGSPLHFGNGTRLTVT.